What follows are 2 T cell receptor beta chains derived from one specimen sequenced in a study of beta chain features in type 1 diabetes. General study points: Moderate but significant shortening of TCRB CDR3s was recorded in all four CD4+ subsets from Type 1 diabetes patients.

The antigens these receptors bind are not known. Every bit of the isolated RNA underwent reverse transcription, so sequencing read expressed TCRB transcripts. Sequencing used immunoSEQ multiplex PCR; TCRdb keeps in-frame clones, though not all of them. The sample carries 15,000 to 19,000 clones, around two thirds recorded once. The sample was Tregs from blood. Source of these receptors: a man aged 25-40 years with type 1 diabetes.

The chain recombines TRBV15 with TRBJ1-1; no firm D call. This CDR3 has 12 residues. Looked up from germline, CDR1 is LNHNV and CDR2 is YYDKDF (reference sequence). The ends were cut back, 3 bases at V and 4 bases at J, with 6 bases in the middle. The CDR3 DNA follows: TGTGCCACCAGCAGGAGAGTCACTGAAGCTTTCTTT. Amino acid sequence: CATSRRVTEAFF.

This clone was seen more than once but under ten times. The chain couples TRBV11-2 to TRBJ2-4, with 8 bases identical to TRBD1. Trimming cost V 8 bases and J 5 bases; bases outside gene matches: 5. In germline, CDR1 is SGHAT, CDR2 FQNNGV. The length of the CDR3 is 13 residues. For the CDR3, the DNA is TGTGCCAGCGCAGGACAGGGCGAAAACATTCAGTACTTC. Residues: CASAGQGENIQYF.